Sequencing of this T cell receptor beta chain was carried out in a study of beta chain features in type 1 diabetes. V lost 3 bases, J lost 6 bases, and 12 bases lay in between. The CDR3 has 14 residues. Per the germline V gene, CDR1 is SGDLS and CDR2 is YYNGEE. Expressed TCRB transcripts were sequenced because the isolated RNA had all been reverse transcribed beforehand. Repertoires were generated with immunoSEQ multiplex PCR, while TCRdb's copy carries only in-frame clones and drops some. The data contain approximately 150,000 clones, about a tenth of them seen just once; the ten biggest clones take up 0.55% to 0.65%.

The specimen was central memory CD4+ T cells from blood. The origin of this receptor is a middle-aged woman in good health. The chain links TRBV9 to TRBJ1-4, with D possibly being TRBD1 (5 bases). CDR3 protein: CASSAPGRDEKLFF. Written as DNA, the CDR3 is TGTGCCAGCAGCGCCCCAGGGCGAGATGAAAAACTGTTTTTT.